This T cell receptor beta chain is from a study of T cell repertoires in cytomegalovirus infection. Study outcomes and limitations: Clonotype analysis showed dominance of the ex vivo response by HLA-C-restricted CMV-specific TCR beta clonotypes.

TCRdb processed the reads anew with MiXCR; each CDR3 protein has one entry. In the table there are about 770,000 distinct CDR3 sequences, under 35% of which are singletons. On this clonotype itself: Its target is not known.

Trimming left V 5 bases short and J 3 bases short, with 8 bases between. Germline CDR1 is SGHVS and CDR2 is FQNEAQ. The CDR3 length is 12 residues. The input for sequencing was cultured CD8+ T cells from PBMCs, taken from culture after CMV antigen stimulation. The receptor comes from a human donor in good health (CMV status not recorded). Some clones in this sample may be carry-over from other donors' samples. V and J are TRBV7-8 and TRBJ2-7; perhaps TRBD2 as D (5 bases). The CDR3 DNA is TGTGCCAGCAGCGTCCGGGGCTACGAGCAGTACTTC. It specifies CASSVRGYEQYF.